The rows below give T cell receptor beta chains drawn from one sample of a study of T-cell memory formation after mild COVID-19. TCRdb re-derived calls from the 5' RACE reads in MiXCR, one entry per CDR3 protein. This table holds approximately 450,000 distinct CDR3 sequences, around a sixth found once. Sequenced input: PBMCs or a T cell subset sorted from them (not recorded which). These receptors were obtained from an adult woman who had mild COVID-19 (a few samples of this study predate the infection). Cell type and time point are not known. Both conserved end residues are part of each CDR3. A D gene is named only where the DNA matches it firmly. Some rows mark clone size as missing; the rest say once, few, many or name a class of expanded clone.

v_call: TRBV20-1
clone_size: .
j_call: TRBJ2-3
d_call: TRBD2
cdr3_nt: TGCAGTGCTAGAGACCCGGGACTAGCGGGAACAGATACGCAGTATTTT
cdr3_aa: CSARDPGLAGTDTQYF

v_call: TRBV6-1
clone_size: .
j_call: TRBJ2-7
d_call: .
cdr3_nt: TGTGCCAGCAGTGAAGTGGGGTACTACGAGCAGTACTTC
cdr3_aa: CASSEVGYYEQYF

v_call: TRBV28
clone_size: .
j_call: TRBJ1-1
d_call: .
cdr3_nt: TGTGCCAGCAGAGTTTCAGAGGGGTCAGCTTTCTTT
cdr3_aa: CASRVSEGSAFF

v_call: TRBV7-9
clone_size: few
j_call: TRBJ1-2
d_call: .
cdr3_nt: TGTGCCAGCAGCTTAGATGCTTTCCATGGCTACACCTTC
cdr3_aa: CASSLDAFHGYTF

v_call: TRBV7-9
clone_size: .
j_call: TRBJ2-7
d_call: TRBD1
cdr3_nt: TGTGCCAGCAGCATACAGGGGGCAACGAGCGAGCAGTACTTC
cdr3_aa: CASSIQGATSEQYF

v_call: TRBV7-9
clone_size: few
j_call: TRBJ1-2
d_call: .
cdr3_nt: TGTGCCAGCAGCTCCGGGGCCTATGGCTACACCTTC
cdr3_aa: CASSSGAYGYTF

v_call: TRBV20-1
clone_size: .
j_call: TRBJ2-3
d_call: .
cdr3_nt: TGCAGTGCTAGAGATCGGTCCGGGACCGGACGGCAAATATTCACAGATACGCAGTATTTT
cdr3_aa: CSARDRSGTGRQIFTDTQYF

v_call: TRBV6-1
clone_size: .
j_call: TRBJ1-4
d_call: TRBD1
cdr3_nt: TGTGCCAGCAACCGGAGAACAGGGGGTAATGAAAAACTGTTTTTT
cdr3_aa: CASNRRTGGNEKLFF

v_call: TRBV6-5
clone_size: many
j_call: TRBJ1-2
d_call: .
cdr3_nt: TGTGCCAGCAGTTACTCTCCAGGACGGAGTGGTGGCTATGGCTACACCTTC
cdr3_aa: CASSYSPGRSGGYGYTF

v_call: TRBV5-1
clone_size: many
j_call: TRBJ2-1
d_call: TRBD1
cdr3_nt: TGCGCCAGCAGCCGGGACAGAGGCTCCTACAATGAGCAGTTCTTC
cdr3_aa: CASSRDRGSYNEQFF

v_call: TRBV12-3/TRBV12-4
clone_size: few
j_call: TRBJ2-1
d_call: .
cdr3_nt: TGTGCCAGCAGTTTGGGAAGCGAGCGATACAATGAGCAGTTCTTC
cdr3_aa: CASSLGSERYNEQFF

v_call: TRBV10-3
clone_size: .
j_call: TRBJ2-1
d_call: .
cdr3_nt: TGTGCCATCAGTGATAGGGGATCCTACAATGAGCAGTTCTTC
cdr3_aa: CAISDRGSYNEQFF

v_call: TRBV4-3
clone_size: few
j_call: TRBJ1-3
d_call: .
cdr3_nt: TGCGCCAGCAGCCAAGATATCTCAGGGTTGGGAAACACCATATATTTT
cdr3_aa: CASSQDISGLGNTIYF

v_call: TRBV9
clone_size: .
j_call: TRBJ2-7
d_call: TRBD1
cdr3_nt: TGTGCCAGCAGCGCCACCGGGACAGAATACGAGCAGTACTTC
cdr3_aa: CASSATGTEYEQYF

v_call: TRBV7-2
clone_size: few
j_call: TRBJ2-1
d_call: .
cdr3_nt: TGTGCCAGCAGCCCCCGGGGGACCGGAGCGGTCTCCTACAATGAGCAGTTCTTC
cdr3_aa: CASSPRGTGAVSYNEQFF

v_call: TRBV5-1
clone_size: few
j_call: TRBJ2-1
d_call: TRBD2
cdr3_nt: TGCGCCAGCAGACAGACTAGCGGACCTTACAATGAGCAGTTCTTC
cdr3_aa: CASRQTSGPYNEQFF

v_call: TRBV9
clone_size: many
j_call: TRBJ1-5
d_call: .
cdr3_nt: TGTGCCAGCAGCGTAGCTCCAGGGAATCAGCCCCAGCATTTT
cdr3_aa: CASSVAPGNQPQHF